The clone carrying this TCR beta chain was recorded only once. In germline, CDR1 is LGHNA, CDR2 YNFKEQ. This CDR3 is built from 14 residues. Trimming took 4 bases from V and 7 from J; bases not matched to a gene: 4. Produced via immunoSEQ multiplex PCR; TCRdb's table is partial and in-frame only. The profile shows 160,000 or so clones, about four fifths of them singletons. This sample was taken from a study of blood T cell repertoires in COVID-19. Sequenced sample: peripheral blood. The rearrangement uses TRBV4-2 and TRBJ2-1; 10 bases map to TRBD2. The source is an older woman with COVID-19, enrolled during active disease. The CDR3 coding sequence is TGTGCCAGCAGCCCCCCTAGCGGGGGTAATGAGCAGTTCTTC. This codes for CASSPPSGGNEQFF.